The present T cell receptor (beta chain) was sequenced within a study of T cell responses to AZD1222 COVID-19 vaccine. General study findings and limits: Donors were largely white British and mainly female; clonal diversity was possibly underestimated. The study found Spike-specific TCR breadth and depth rose after two AZD1222 doses.

Only in-frame clones appear in the TCRdb table, and some are missing; sequencing was by immunoSEQ multiplex PCR. In the table there are tens of thousands of clones, about 86% of which are singletons. V dropped 4 bases and J dropped 0 bases, with 14 bases sitting between them. CDR1 SGHRS and CDR2 YFSETQ come from the germline V gene. This CDR3 has 16 residues. With regard to this clone: Its antigen remains unidentified.

This clonotype was sampled from an adult who received the AZD1222 COVID-19 vaccine. The chain uses TRBV5-1 and TRBJ1-3, with a tentative D call TRBD1 (5 bases). Material: peripheral blood, obtained 28 days after the second AZD1222 dose. For the CDR3, the DNA is TGCGCCAGCAGCCCGGGACCTATAAGCTCTGGAAACACCATATATTTT. It translates to CASSPGPISSGNTIYF.